Sequencing of this T cell receptor beta chain was carried out in a study of T-cell reconstitution after alpha-beta-depleted transplantation in children listed by TCRdb under 2016. Describing the broader study: Using TCR repertoire profiling, the study quantitatively followed how T-cell immune reconstitution unfolded in children after TCRalphabeta/CD19-depleted allogeneic hematopoietic cell transplantation.

Comments on this clonotype: Its antigen has not been determined. Base qualities were left out, and no much larger clone turns up one base away.

Broad study findings and their caveats: In some patients, the high TCRbeta diversity seen at day 60 was put down to recipient T cells and intrathymic progenitors that had survived conditioning. Apparently early alphabetaT-cell count recovery about two months after transplant reportedly relied on only several hundred rapidly expanded clones derived from non-depleted graft cells. Over subsequent months, a decline in hyperexpanded clone frequencies was noted, and after one year, T-cell counts and TCRbeta diversity were mostly ascribed to newly produced T cells.

The library was produced with PCR. Sequencing used an Illumina HiSeq 2500. To normalize quantification of the TCRbeta repertoire, the TCR libraries were built with molecular barcoding that relied on unique molecular identifiers. TCRdb reprocessing: public reads trimmed at Q25 with fastp, clones called with MiXCR, in-frame beta chains kept. Duplicate CDR3 protein sequences are folded into a single record with the most common DNA and genes. For this sample the table gives fewer than 550,000 distinct CDR3 sequences, of which roughly an eighth were detected only once. Roughly 15% of the sample is held by the ten biggest clonotypes. In the paper's terms, the treatment or condition label means: allogeneic hematopoietic cell transplantation with graft depleted of TCRalphabeta T cells and CD19 B cells. TCRalphabeta/CD19-depleted allogeneic hematopoietic cell grafts were given to the transplant recipients, all of whom were children.

The CDR3 runs 15 residues from the cysteine to the phenylalanine. CDR3 DNA only is kept here, 45 bases in frame from base 1. Trimming removed 7 bases from V and 0 bases from J, leaving 16 bases between the germline ends. The germline V gene encodes CDR1 SGHTA and CDR2 FQGNSA. This sample comprised PBMCs, mostly from graft donor cells, obtained 180 days after TCRalphabeta/CD19-depleted stem cell transplant. The source is a female patient aged 2-9 years who had a stem cell transplant for aplastic anemia, so the T cells may come from the graft donor. This receptor chain uses TRBV7-2 and TRBJ2-7; no confident D gene assignment can be made. Read as DNA, the sequence is TGTGCCAGCAAGGATCGGGCCTTCGGCTCCTACGAGCAGTACTTC. The translation is CASKDRAFGSYEQYF.